This T cell receptor beta chain was recovered during a study of metastatic and nonmetastatic thyroid tumors. In the study overall: Both malignant and benign thyroid patients supplied peripheral blood and tumor or nodule tissue samples, across which the repertoires of these patients were then compared.

MiXCR re-clonotyped the PCR reads for TCRdb. The sample includes about 18,000 clones, 34% of them seen just once. No patient had received any treatment before thyroid surgery. V was trimmed by 5 bases and J by 5 bases, leaving 16 bases between them. CDR3 length: 15 residues. Germline CDR1 is SGHAT and CDR2 is FQNNGV. Material: tumor tissue. The source is a male donor with papillary thyroid cancer or a benign thyroid nodule (not recorded which). Some clones in this sample may be carry-over from other donors' samples. The chain uses TRBV11-2 and TRBJ2-1, with D possibly TRBD2 on 5 matching bases. CDR3 sequence: CASSHDWTANNEQFF. The CDR3 DNA is TGTGCCAGCAGCCACGATTGGACTGCAAACAATGAGCAGTTCTTC.